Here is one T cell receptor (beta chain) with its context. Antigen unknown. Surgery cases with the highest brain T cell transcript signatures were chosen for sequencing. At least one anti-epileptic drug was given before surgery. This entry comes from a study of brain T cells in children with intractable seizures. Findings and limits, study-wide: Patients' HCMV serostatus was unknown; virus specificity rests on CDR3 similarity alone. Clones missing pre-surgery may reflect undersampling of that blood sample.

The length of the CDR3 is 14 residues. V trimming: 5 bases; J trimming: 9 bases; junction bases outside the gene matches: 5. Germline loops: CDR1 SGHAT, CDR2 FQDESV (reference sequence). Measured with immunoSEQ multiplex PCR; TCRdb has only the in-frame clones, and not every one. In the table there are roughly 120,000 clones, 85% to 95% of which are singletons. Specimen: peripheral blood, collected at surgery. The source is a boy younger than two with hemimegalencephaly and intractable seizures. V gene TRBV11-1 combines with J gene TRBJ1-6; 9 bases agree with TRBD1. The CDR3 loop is CASSLRQGGSPLHF. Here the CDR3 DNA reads TGTGCCAGCAGCCTGAGACAGGGGGGTTCACCCCTCCACTTT.